The clone carrying this T cell receptor beta chain was seen ten or more times. Antigen: not known. The data were taken from a study of neurological immune-mediated disorders. This sample's time point: longitudinal time-point 1 (baseline). Broader study findings: TCR-beta repertoires seemed private in all groups, with no expanded CDR3 amino acid sequences shared.

TCRdb passed the 5' RACE reads through MiXCR, listing each CDR3 protein once. Of about 71,000 distinct CDR3 sequences listed, more than 8.5% were seen once; the top ten hold approximately 9.5%. Trimming stripped 2 bases from V and 4 bases from J, with 15 bases between. Per germline, CDR1 SGHVS and CDR2 FNYEAQ. CDR3 length: 15 residues. The sequenced sample consisted of PBMCs. V and J are TRBV7-6 and TRBJ2-7; possibly TRBD2 for D (7 bases). This TCR came from a man in his thirties or forties in good health. This CDR3 reads CASSLSGAGLYEQYF. CDR3 nucleotide sequence: TGTGCCAGCAGCTTATCGGGGGCGGGACTATACGAGCAGTACTTC.